This TCR beta chain stems from a study of CD8+CD57+ T cells in acquired aplastic anemia. Genomic DNA templated the TCR beta VDJ and CDR3 profiling. Each CDR3 protein gets one entry after TCRdb re-called the reads with MiXCR. The sample contains roughly 420,000 distinct CDR3 sequences, roughly 64% of which appear only once. In germline, CDR1 is SGDLS, CDR2 YYNGEE. The CDR3 length is 14 residues. V was pared by 3 bases and J by 14 bases, with 14 bases of the junction left unmatched. The sample taken for sequencing was sorted CD4+, CD8+, or CD8+CD57+ T cells (not recorded which) from PBMCs. The chain employs TRBV9 and TRBJ1-1; 9 nucleotides agree with TRBD1. The TCR comes from a human donor in good health, serving as a control. CDR3 in amino acids: CASSGGTGNIYAFF. The CDR3 nucleotides are TGTGCCAGCAGCGGAGGGACAGGGAACATTTATGCCTTCTTT.